The next 32 T cell receptor beta chains were all read from a single sample in a study of Ad26.COV2.S vaccination and SARS-CoV-2 variants. Clones were read by immunoSEQ multiplex PCR, and TCRdb kept only the in-frame ones, dropping some. In the table there are about 680,000 clones, around 92% of which are singletons. Regarding treatment: 19 received Ad26.COV2.S at low or high dose, single or two shots; 5 received placebo; per-sample allocation not given. Day 63 after the first injection of vaccine or placebo was the sampling time. Sequenced here: peripheral blood, sampled in a trial of Ad26.COV2.S vaccine versus placebo. The receptors were sampled from a person between 18 and 59 years old who received the Ad26.COV2.S COVID-19 vaccine or a placebo.

This sequence joins TRBV1 and TRBJ2-7; the table's D call TRBD2 went unverified against the DNA. TRBV1 is labeled a pseudogene. The CDR3 spans 19 residues. The CDR3 sequence is CTSSQEELAGGPPFHEQYF. For the CDR3, the DNA is TGCACCAGCAGCCAAGAAGAACTAGCGGGAGGACCTCCCTTCCACGAGCAGTACTTC.

The CDR3, as DNA: TGTGCCAGCAGCGTAGCGGGCAGTTATGCTAACACCATATATTTT. Protein sequence: CASSVAGSYANTIYF. The J gene is TRBJ1-3, the V gene TRBV9; no firm D call. Per germline, CDR1 SGDLS and CDR2 YYNGEE. The V end lost 0 bases, the J end lost 7 bases, and 14 bases lay between the germline ends. CDR3 size: 15 residues.

The rearrangement uses TRBV7-9 and TRBJ2-6, with D unresolved. The CDR3 totals 17 residues. From germline, CDR1 is SEHNR and CDR2 FQNEAQ (reference sequence). V was clipped by 5 bases and J by 0 bases, with 14 bases between them. CDR3 nucleotide sequence: TGTGCCAGCAGCCCTTTTCAGGAGTACTCTGGGGCCAACGTCCTGACTTTC. This codes for CASSPFQEYSGANVLTF.

The CDR3 nucleotides read TGTGCCTGGAGTCTAGCGGGGGGCTCCTACAATGAGCAGTTCTTC. Residues: CAWSLAGGSYNEQFF. The gene calls are TRBV30 and TRBJ2-1; 11 bases match TRBD2. The V gene's germline CDR1 is GTSNPN and CDR2 SVGIG (reference sequence). The CDR3 is 15 residues long. V trimming: 2 bases; J trimming: 0 bases; junction bases outside the gene matches: 0.

CDR3 amino acids: CASSKTGNQPQHF. The CDR3 DNA is TGTGCCAGCAGTAAAACAGGGAATCAGCCCCAGCATTTT. This chain uses TRBV6-5 with TRBJ1-5, with TRBD1 as a possible D gene (6 bases). The CDR3 has 13 amino acids. Germline values: CDR1 MNHEY, CDR2 SVGAGI. Deletions cut 5 bases from V and 4 bases from J, with 9 bases between.

This clone was counted once. This sequence joins TRBV20-1 and TRBJ1-6; TRBD1 is a possible D gene (6 bases). Germline assignment: CDR1 DFQATT and CDR2 SNEGSKA (reference sequence). Trimming shortened V by 3 bases and J by 9 bases, and 15 bases separated the two germline ends. The CDR3 covers 14 residues. CDR3 nucleotides: TGCAGTGCTAGTTTGGACAGAGGCAGTTCACCCCTCCACTTT. It specifies CSASLDRGSSPLHF.

The gene calls are TRBV5-6 and TRBJ1-2; D is perhaps TRBD1 (5 bases). V lost 4 bases to trimming and J lost 3 bases, with 13 bases between them. Germline V lookup: CDR1 SGHDT, CDR2 YYEEEE. The CDR3 consists of 14 residues. The CDR3 bases are TGTGCCAGCAGCCGGACACAGTCTGACTATGGCTACACCTTC. It specifies CASSRTQSDYGYTF.

The genes are TRBV30 and TRBJ1-4, with 7 bases aligning to TRBD1. Unmatched junction bases numbered 11, after V lost 4 bases and J lost 3 bases. This CDR3 has 16 residues. Per the germline V gene, CDR1 is GTSNPN and CDR2 is SVGIG (reference sequence). For the CDR3, the DNA is TGTGCCTGGACTCCTGGGACAGTTGGGGCTAATGAAAAACTGTTTTTT. This translates into CAWTPGTVGANEKLFF.

Concerning this clone itself: This sample includes further DNA sequences coding for the same CDR3. The V call is TRBV3-1 (or the pseudogene TRBV3-2), the J call TRBJ1-1, with D hard to call. CDR1 and CDR2 (germline): LGHDT, YNNKEL (reference sequence). V was cut by 1 base and J by 5 bases, with 11 bases left in between. The CDR3 has 14 residues. CDR3 in DNA: TGTGCCAGCAGCCAAGTAGGTACTGGTACTGAAGCTTTCTTT. Protein product: CASSQVGTGTEAFF.

With respect to this clone: This sample also contains other DNA sequences that code for the same CDR3. The rearrangement uses TRBV5-1 and TRBJ2-1; 8 nucleotides agree with TRBD2. CDR1 is SGHRS and CDR2 is YFSETQ in the germline V gene. The ends lost 6 bases at V and 4 bases at J; junction bases unmatched: 6. The CDR3 is 14 residues long. This chain's CDR3 is CASTGTSGYNEQFF. CDR3 sequence (DNA): TGCGCCAGCACCGGCACTAGCGGTTACAATGAGCAGTTCTTC.

V usage is TRBV6-5 and J usage is TRBJ1-5; possible D gene TRBD1, 6 bases. The CDR3 sequence is 14 residues long. With 8 bases removed from V and 2 bases from J, the gap between germline ends came to 13 bases. CDR1 is MNHEY, CDR2 SVGAGI, per germline. The CDR3 region has the DNA TGTGCCAGCCGGGGGGGGCCTGGCAATCAGCCCCAGCATTTT. Protein: CASRGGPGNQPQHF.

V usage is TRBV5-6 and J usage is TRBJ1-1; no reliable D call. This CDR3 has 14 amino acids. Germline V gives CDR1 SGHDT, CDR2 YYEEEE. Deletions cut 4 bases from V and 4 bases from J, with 14 bases between. The CDR3 region is CASSQPPHATEAFF. The CDR3 region has the DNA TGTGCCAGCAGCCAGCCCCCACATGCCACTGAAGCTTTCTTT.

This chain connects TRBV19 to TRBJ2-7; D ambiguous. CDR3 length: 14 residues. Germline loops: CDR1 LNHDA, CDR2 SQIVND (reference sequence). Between the trimmed V and J ends, which lost 1 base and 6 bases, there was a span of 13 bases. This CDR3 is CASSIAYQEVEQYF. CDR3 DNA: TGTGCCAGTAGTATAGCGTACCAAGAGGTCGAGCAGTACTTC.

The CDR3 spells CASSELPAKYQETQYF. The CDR3 DNA follows: TGTGCCAGCAGTGAATTGCCAGCCAAGTACCAAGAGACCCAGTACTTC. This chain connects TRBV2 to TRBJ2-5, with D hard to call. V was shortened by 2 bases and J by 0 bases, with 13 bases between the two germline ends. The CDR3 sequence is 16 residues long. Germline-derived CDR1 and CDR2 are SNHLY and FYNNEI.

The chain links TRBV2 to TRBJ2-5; D might be TRBD1 (6 bases). Trimming took 1 base from V and 4 from J, leaving 13 bases between them. Germline V lookup: CDR1 SNHLY, CDR2 FYNNEI. The CDR3 is 15 residues long. The CDR3 reads CASSEGGGWGETQYF. In DNA, the CDR3 is TGTGCCAGCAGTGAAGGTGGGGGCTGGGGAGAGACCCAGTACTTC.

V and J are TRBV5-1 and TRBJ2-5; D uncertain. The CDR3 has 14 residues. Trimming pared 4 bases from V and 1 base from J, leaving 11 bases between. CDR1 is SGHRS and CDR2 is YFSETQ in the germline V gene. The CDR3, as DNA: TGCGCCAGCAGCACGAGTTGGGTCCAAGAGACCCAGTACTTC. Protein: CASSTSWVQETQYF.

This sequence joins TRBV5-6 and TRBJ2-7; D remains unclear. The CDR3 covers 13 residues. CDR1 and CDR2 from the germline V gene are SGHDT and YYEEEE. V lost 2 bases and J lost 2, with 8 bases in between. The DNA for the CDR3 is TGTGCCAGCAGCTTCTCACACACCTACGAGCAGTACTTC. This encodes CASSFSHTYEQYF.

This clone was counted a single time. The V gene is TRBV7-9, the J gene TRBJ1-1; D is ambiguous. Germline loops: CDR1 SEHNR, CDR2 FQNEAQ (reference sequence). The V end lost 2 bases, the J end lost 0 bases, and 7 bases lay between the germline ends. This CDR3 is built from 14 residues. The CDR3 DNA follows: TGTGCCAGCAGCTTAACAGTCATGAACACTGAAGCTTTCTTT. Protein sequence: CASSLTVMNTEAFF.

This rearrangement joins TRBV30 to TRBJ1-2, with D possibly matching TRBD1 (6 bases). This CDR3 has 15 amino acids. The germline V gene has CDR1 GTSNPN and CDR2 SVGIG (reference sequence). The germline V and J ends were trimmed by 2 bases and 4 bases, with 17 bases remaining between them. In nucleotides, the CDR3 is TGTGCCTGGAGTCGAACGGGCGGGGGCGCCTATGGCTACACCTTC. It codes for CAWSRTGGGAYGYTF.

This clone was observed once. The chain employs TRBV30 and TRBJ1-6, with 7 bases aligning to TRBD1. The V and J ends lost 3 bases and 11 bases, in that order; junction bases with no gene match: 7. Germline V gives CDR1 GTSNPN, CDR2 SVGIG (reference sequence). The CDR3 is made up of 13 amino acids. CDR3 loop: CAWRYRGWAPLHF. The CDR3 DNA reads TGTGCCTGGAGATACAGGGGTTGGGCACCCCTCCACTTT.

The CDR3 DNA reads as TGTGCCACCAGTGGCCCCGCCTACGACCGAAACAATGAGCAGTTCTTC. As protein: CATSGPAYDRNNEQFF. V is TRBV24-1 and J is TRBJ2-1; the D is unclear. The CDR3 length is 16 residues. Germline CDR1 KGHDR, CDR2 SFDVKD. V was pared by 5 bases and J by 5 bases, with 18 bases between.

This chain links TRBV5-1 with TRBJ2-3, with 7 bases aligning to TRBD1. The V gene end was trimmed by 4 bases and the J gene end by 4 bases; junction bases not matched to a gene: 12. CDR3 length: 16 amino acids. The germline gives CDR1 SGHRS, CDR2 YFSETQ. This CDR3 is CASSEGADLGADTQYF. The CDR3 region has the DNA TGCGCCAGCAGCGAGGGGGCTGACCTTGGGGCAGATACGCAGTATTTT.

V gene TRBV25-1 combines with J gene TRBJ1-1; 8 bases fit TRBD1. The ends lost 0 bases at V and 2 bases at J; junction bases unmatched: 5. The CDR3 spans 16 residues. Germline V gives CDR1 MGHDK, CDR2 SYGVNS. CDR3 bases: TGTGCCAGCAGTGAATATTTTCAGGGGGCTAACACTGAAGCTTTCTTT. It codes for CASSEYFQGANTEAFF. Supplemented by reference TRBV25-1 and TRBJ1-1, the full variable domain reads EADIYQTPRYLVIGTGKKITLECSQTMGHDKMYWYQQDPGMELHLIHYSYGVNSTEKGDLSSESTVSRIRTEHFPLTLESARPSHTSQYLCASSEYFQGANTEAFFGQGTRLTVV.

For this clone: A junction boundary mismatches the germline segment, possibly from a read error. This chain uses TRBV7-9 with TRBJ2-7; D may be TRBD2 (6 bases). The CDR3 contains 12 residues. The germline CDR1 and CDR2 sequences are SEHNR and FQNEAQ (reference sequence). CDR3 in DNA: TGTGCCAGCAGCTCCCGGGACTTGCCTCCATGCTTC. Translated, it gives CASSSRDLPPCF.

The rearrangement joins TRBV3-1 (or the pseudogene TRBV3-2) to TRBJ1-1; D is perhaps TRBD1 (5 bases). CDR3 length: 14 residues. Trimming removed 4 bases from V and 7 bases from J, with 16 bases in between. Germline V CDR1 and CDR2: LGHDT, YNNKEL (reference sequence). The CDR3 loop is CASSLHRGSFEAFF. The CDR3 DNA reads TGTGCCAGCAGCCTTCACCGGGGGAGTTTTGAAGCTTTCTTT.

The rearrangement uses TRBV5-1 and TRBJ1-1; tentative D call: TRBD1 (5 bases). CDR3 length equals 15 residues. Between the trimmed V and J ends, which lost 0 bases and 2 bases, there was a span of 11 bases. Germline lookup yields CDR1 SGHRS and CDR2 YFSETQ. The CDR3 sequence: CASSLGVGDNTEAFF. The DNA of the CDR3 is TGCGCCAGCAGCTTGGGTGTAGGGGACAACACTGAAGCTTTCTTT. The full variable domain, its missing parts supplied by reference TRBV5-1 and TRBJ1-1, is KAGVTQTPRYLIKTRGQQVTLSCSPISGHRSVSWYQQTPGQGLQFLFEYFSETQRNKGNFPGRFSGRQFSNSRSEMNVSTLELGDSALYLCASSLGVGDNTEAFFGQGTRLTVV.

The CDR3 reads CASSSSGQTYEQYF. The CDR3 nucleotides are TGTGCCAGCAGCTCCTCTGGACAGACCTACGAGCAGTACTTC. The rearrangement uses TRBV5-4 and TRBJ2-7; TRBD1 is a possible D gene (6 bases). V dropped 3 bases and J dropped 2 bases, with 12 bases sitting between them. The CDR3 spans 14 residues. Germline V gives CDR1 SGHNT, CDR2 YYREEE (reference sequence).

The genes are TRBV5-5 and TRBJ1-2; 8 bases map to TRBD1. The V and J ends lost 4 bases and 6 bases, in that order; junction bases with no gene match: 8. The germline V gene has CDR1 SGHKS and CDR2 YYEKEE (reference sequence). This CDR3 is built from 14 residues. CDR3 nucleotides: TGTGCCAGCAGCCCGCGGACAGGGTGGGATGGCTACACCTTC. Translated: CASSPRTGWDGYTF.

The rearrangement uses TRBV7-3 and TRBJ2-1; D may be TRBD1 (6 bases). The CDR3 totals 13 residues. The germline V gene has CDR1 SGHTA and CDR2 FQGTGA. Trimming pared 4 bases from V and 9 bases from J, leaving 13 bases between. CDR3 nucleotide sequence: TGTGCCAGCAGCTGGACCCAAGGGGGTGAGCAGTTCTTC. Amino acids: CASSWTQGGEQFF.

The chain has TRBV3-1 (or the pseudogene TRBV3-2) and TRBJ2-3, with D tentatively TRBD2 (7 bases). Germline lookup yields CDR1 LGHDT and CDR2 YNNKEL (reference sequence). The CDR3 is 13 amino acids. Trimming took off 3 bases at V and 9 bases at J, with 13 bases between the two ends. DNA of the CDR3: TGTGCCAGCAGCCATGGGGGGGGCGGGACGCAGTATTTT. This translates into CASSHGGGGTQYF.

The rearrangement uses TRBV11-2 and TRBJ1-4; a possible D gene is TRBD1 (6 bases). CDR1 and CDR2 (germline): SGHAT, FQNNGV. This CDR3 spans 18 amino acids. Trimming removed 0 bases from V and 5 bases from J, with 19 bases in between. This CDR3 is CASSLDLGVGQRNEKLFF. The CDR3 DNA follows: TGTGCCAGCAGCTTAGATCTGGGTGTCGGACAGAGAAATGAAAAACTGTTTTTT.

This clone occurred a few times. The rearrangement uses TRBV6-2 or TRBV6-3 and TRBJ1-1; maybe TRBD1 (6 bases). There are 14 residues in the CDR3. The V gene's germline CDR1 is MNHEY and CDR2 SVGEGT. Trimming left V 2 bases short and J 4 bases short, with 11 bases between. CDR3 region: CASSYTRGATEAFF. Written as DNA, the CDR3 is TGTGCCAGCAGTTACACCCGGGGGGCCACTGAAGCTTTCTTT.